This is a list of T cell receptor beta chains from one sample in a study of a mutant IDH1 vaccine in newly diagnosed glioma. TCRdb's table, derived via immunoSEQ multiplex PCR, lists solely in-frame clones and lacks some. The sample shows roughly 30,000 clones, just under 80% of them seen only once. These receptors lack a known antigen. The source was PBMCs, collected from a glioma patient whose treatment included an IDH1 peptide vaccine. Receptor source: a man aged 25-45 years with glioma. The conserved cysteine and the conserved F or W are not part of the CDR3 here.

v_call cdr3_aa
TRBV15 ATSPGEQGRPGYT
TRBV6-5 ASSYSRSYYGYT
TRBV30 AWSAASYNEQF
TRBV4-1 ASSQPTGDSPYGQY
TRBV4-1 ASSRRLAGGTDTQY
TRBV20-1 SASDPYEQY
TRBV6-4 ASKQGPFTGELF
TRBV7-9 ASSLEPENTEAF
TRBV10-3 AISEFGGYEQY
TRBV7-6 ASSLGLGSNYGYT
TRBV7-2 ASSPSQGAGGYT
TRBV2 ASSVSRGSYNEQF
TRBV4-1 ASSQVEGQLNTEAF
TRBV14 ASSQGAGFYYEQY
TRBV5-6 ASSLGIGGLANSPLH
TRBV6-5 ASSYATRDTEAF
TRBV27 ASSPLGPDRLT
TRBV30 AWSPVGRANTEAF
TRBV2 ASSPRASGGTGELF
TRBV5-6 ASSLADRGYTDTQY
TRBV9 ASSERKGADTQY
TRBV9 ASSVGQVTYEQY
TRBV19 ASSIRLEETQY
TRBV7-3 ASSPGLRDLPVTDTQY
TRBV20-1 SAASQTDRY
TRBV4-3 ASSQESTVPPQH
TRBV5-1 ASSPSPASSRSYEQY
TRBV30 AWRAIDGTYEQY
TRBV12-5 ASGPGQGSRGGYT
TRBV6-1 ASSAYRMQGEAYGYT
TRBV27 ASSSSLEEGYT
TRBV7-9 ASSSDVETQY
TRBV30 AWGLDSSYEQY
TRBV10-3 AISDSDRVNTEAF
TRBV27 ASSLLRTAGDYEQY
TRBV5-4 ASSFGAGLETQY
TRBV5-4 ASSLDGAVGYNEQF
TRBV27 ASTPWMGRGRNTGELF
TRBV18 ASSPPGRAKNIQY
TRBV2 ASSGDLGGLGTDTQY
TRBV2 ASSERLAGVNIQY
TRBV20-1 SLQGPYEQY
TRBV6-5 ASSYAGHTRDEQY
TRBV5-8 ASSFGHLNQPQH
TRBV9 ASSVVPLGPINEQF
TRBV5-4 ASSRTSGSRSETQY
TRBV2 ASSEGLAGETQY
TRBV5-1 ASNRDRSDEQY
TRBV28 ASGYVGEQY
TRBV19 ASSSTTANQPQH
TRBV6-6 ASSYRTGDYEQY
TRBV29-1 SVVVTTYEQY
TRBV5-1 ASSSMGGAGGAASYEQY
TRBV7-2 ASSHRRRDGEQF
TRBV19 ASSIGDLYSNQPQH